The clone carrying this T cell receptor beta chain is labeled as medium-sized (0.01 to 0.1%). Its antigen remains unknown. The sample comes from a study of tumor-infiltrating lymphocytes in glioblastoma multiforme. Overall study results and limits: Clone frequencies may be distorted by unequal TCR transcripts per cell. Just one glioblastoma patient contributed to the TCR-mutation comparison.

TCRB libraries came from RNA via three nested multiplex PCR rounds. No unique molecular identifiers were described for these TCRB libraries. From the multiplex PCR reads, TCRdb called clonotypes with MiXCR, one entry per CDR3 protein. The table includes about 32,000 distinct CDR3 sequences, 50% to 75% detected once. CDR3 size: 15 residues. The germline V gene encodes CDR1 SGHTS and CDR2 YDEGEE. The ends lost 2 bases at V and 8 bases at J; junction bases unmatched: 8. The chain is built from TRBV5-8 and TRBJ2-1; 9 bases line up with TRBD2. The clonotype originates from a male donor with glioblastoma. Sequenced input: brain tumor tissue. The CDR3 DNA follows: TGTGCCAGCAGCTTCAGGGTAGCGGGAGCTGATGAGCAGTTCTTC. Encoded protein: CASSFRVAGADEQFF.